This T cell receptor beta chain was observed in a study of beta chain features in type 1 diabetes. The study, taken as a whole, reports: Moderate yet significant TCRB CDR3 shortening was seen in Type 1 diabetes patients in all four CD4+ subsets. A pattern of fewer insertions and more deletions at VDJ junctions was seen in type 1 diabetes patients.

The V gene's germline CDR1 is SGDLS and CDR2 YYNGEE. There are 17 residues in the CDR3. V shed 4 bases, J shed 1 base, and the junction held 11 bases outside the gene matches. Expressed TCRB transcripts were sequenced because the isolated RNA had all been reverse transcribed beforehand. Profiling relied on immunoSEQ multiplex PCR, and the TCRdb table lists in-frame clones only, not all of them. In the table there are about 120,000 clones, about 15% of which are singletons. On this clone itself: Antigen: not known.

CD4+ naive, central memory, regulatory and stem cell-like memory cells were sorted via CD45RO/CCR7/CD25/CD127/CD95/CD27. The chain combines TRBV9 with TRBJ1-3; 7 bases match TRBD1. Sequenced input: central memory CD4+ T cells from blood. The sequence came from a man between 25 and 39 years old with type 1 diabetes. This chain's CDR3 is CASSPSTGTLSGNTIYF. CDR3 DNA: TGTGCCAGCAGCCCCTCGACAGGGACCCTATCTGGAAACACCATATATTTT.